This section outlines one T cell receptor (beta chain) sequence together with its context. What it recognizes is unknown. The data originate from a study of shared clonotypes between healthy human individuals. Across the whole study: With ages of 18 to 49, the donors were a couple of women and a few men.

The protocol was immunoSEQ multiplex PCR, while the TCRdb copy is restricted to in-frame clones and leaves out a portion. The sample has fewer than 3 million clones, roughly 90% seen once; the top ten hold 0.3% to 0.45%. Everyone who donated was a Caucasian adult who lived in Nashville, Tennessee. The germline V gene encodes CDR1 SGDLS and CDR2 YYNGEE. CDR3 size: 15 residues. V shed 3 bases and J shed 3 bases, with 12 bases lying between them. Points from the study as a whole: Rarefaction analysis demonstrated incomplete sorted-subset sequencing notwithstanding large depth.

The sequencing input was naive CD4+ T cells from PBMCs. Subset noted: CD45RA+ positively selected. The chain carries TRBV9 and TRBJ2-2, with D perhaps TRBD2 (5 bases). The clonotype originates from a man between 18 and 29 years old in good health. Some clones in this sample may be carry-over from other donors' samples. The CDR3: CASSGADPYTGELFF. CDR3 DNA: TGTGCCAGCAGCGGAGCGGACCCGTACACCGGGGAGCTGTTTTTT.